Below, one TCR beta chain is given with its context. Its antigen is unknown. The junction and the germline gene differ at one end; a read error may be behind it. This entry belongs to a study of cytomegalovirus exposure and HLA in healthy donors. Background on the study: The platform used for the roughly 120 validation repertoires matched that of the 500 to 850 first-cohort repertoires, a later analysis reported.

Germline assignment: CDR1 SGHTA and CDR2 FQGTGA. The CDR3 spans 16 residues. The roughly 120-subject validation cohort, separate from the approximately 670-subject first cohort, included the donors. Study results and caveats: For cytomegalovirus status, the classifier reportedly gave diagnoses with high specificity and sensitivity. Investigators reported 150 to 200 TCR beta chains as tied to cytomegalovirus.

Profiling relied on immunoSEQ multiplex PCR, and the TCRdb table lists in-frame clones only, not all of them. The sample has fewer than 250,000 clones, approximately 90% seen once. Sequenced input: PBMCs. V usage is TRBV7-3 and J usage is TRBJ2-5, with a possible D match to TRBD1 (6 bases). This clonotype originated in a man aged 18-30 years in good health and CMV-seronegative. The CDR3 DNA follows: TGTGCCAGCAGCTTAAACGTTGTTCAGGGACAAGCGACCCAGTACTTC. This encodes CASSLNVVQGQATQYF.